The 5 T cell receptor beta chains in this list originate from one sample, sequenced in a study of response to subunit inactivated influenza vaccine. Via MiXCR, TCRdb re-called the RT-PCR reads, giving one row per CDR3 protein. Among about 190,000 distinct CDR3 sequences, around 15% were seen once, and the ten largest hold approximately 30%. Sequencing used CD8+ T cells sorted from PBMCs, obtained 4 to 6 days after vaccination. These receptors all come from a man aged 50-59 years who received an inactivated influenza vaccine.

This clonotype has a handful of counts. This rearrangement joins TRBV6-5 to TRBJ2-7; D assignment may be TRBD1 or TRBD2 (5 bases each). The CDR3 is 14 residues long. Trimming left V 0 bases short and J 3 bases short, with 9 bases between. The germline V gene has CDR1 MNHEY and CDR2 SVGAGI. Here the CDR3 DNA reads TGTGCCAGCAGTTACTCGGGGGTTGTCTACGAGCAGTACTTC. Its protein product is CASSYSGVVYEQYF.

The genes are TRBV5-1 and TRBJ2-2; D is unclear. This CDR3 spans 16 amino acids. V lost 0 bases and J 6 bases, leaving 15 bases between the germline ends. Looked up from germline, CDR1 is SGHRS and CDR2 is YFSETQ. In DNA form, the CDR3 reads TGCGCCAGCAGCTTGGTTACCGAGTGGTCGCCCGGGGAGCTGTTTTTT. Its translation is CASSLVTEWSPGELFF. The full variable domain, with the rest looked up from reference TRBV5-1 and TRBJ2-2, is KAGVTQTPRYLIKTRGQQVTLSCSPISGHRSVSWYQQTPGQGLQFLFEYFSETQRNKGNFPGRFSGRQFSNSRSEMNVSTLELGDSALYLCASSLVTEWSPGELFFGEGSRLTVL.

This clonotype has a handful of counts. This sequence joins TRBV7-9 and TRBJ2-2, with D unclear. Germline V gene lookup returns CDR1 SEHNR and CDR2 FQNEAQ (reference sequence). This CDR3 has 13 amino acids. V was pared by 3 bases and J by 6 bases, with 8 bases between. The CDR3 sequence is CASSFESSGELFF. The CDR3 bases are TGTGCCAGCAGCTTTGAAAGCTCCGGGGAGCTGTTTTTT.

The rearrangement links TRBV28 to TRBJ2-1; D is ambiguous. The CDR3 runs 12 residues. V was trimmed by 3 bases and J by 7 bases, leaving 7 bases between them. CDR1 and CDR2 from the germline V gene are MDHEN and SYDVKM. This CDR3 reads CASSFLRNEQFF. In nucleotides, the CDR3 is TGTGCCAGCAGTTTCCTACGAAATGAGCAGTTCTTC. The variable domain in full, with the rest retrieved from reference TRBV28 and TRBJ2-1, is DVKVTQSSRYLVKRTGEKVFLECVQDMDHENMFWYRQDPGLGLRLIYFSYDVKMKEKGDIPEGYSVSREKKERFSLILESASTNQTSMYLCASSFLRNEQFFGPGTRLTVL.

This clonotype was observed a few times. The chain employs TRBV20-1 and TRBJ1-5; D is uncertain. Germline CDR1 DFQATT, CDR2 SNEGSKA (reference sequence). V gave up 3 bases and J gave up 7 bases, with 10 bases separating them. This CDR3 is built from 12 residues. This chain's CDR3 is CSASPPGQPQHF. The CDR3, as DNA: TGCAGTGCTAGCCCACCGGGGCAGCCCCAGCATTTT.